Listed here is a single T cell receptor beta chain. Its cognate antigen is unknown. Trimming took 7 bases from V and 0 from J, leaving 10 bases between them. The CDR3 runs to 15 residues. CDR1 and CDR2 from the germline V gene are KGHSH and LQKENI. Before sequencing took place, the ViraFEST assay used viral peptide pools to expand antigen-specific CD4+ T cells. The culture ran for 10 days before CD4+ T cells were isolated. The infection with SARS-CoV-2 (confirmed by PCR) occurred in this person between March and December 2020. Libraries were prepared by immunoSEQ multiplex PCR; TCRdb keeps only in-frame clonotypes and omits some of them. Found here are tens of thousands of clones, about 78% of them singletons; the top ten hold 15% to 20%. The data stem from a study of vaccination effects on CD4 cells after COVID-19. Study-wide background: Participants each got two BNT162b2 or mRNA-1273 vaccine doses. Vaccination followed sampling of two convalescent patients by 16 days and one week respectively.

Study-level findings and limits: By a late point after vaccination, infection- and vaccine-induced clones had shrunk markedly through clonal contraction. New vaccine-induced clones made up most post-vaccine spike-reactive clones in convalescents.

The sequence was collected from a human donor who had a prior SARS-CoV-2 infection. The material was CD4+ T cells from PBMCs cultured with HCoV-NL63 spike peptides, obtained before COVID-19 vaccination. The chain recombines TRBV18 with TRBJ2-6; the D gene is possibly TRBD1 (5 bases). As DNA, the CDR3 is TGTGCCAGCTGTAGACAGATCTCTGGGGCCAACGTCCTGACTTTC. Its translation: CASCRQISGANVLTF.